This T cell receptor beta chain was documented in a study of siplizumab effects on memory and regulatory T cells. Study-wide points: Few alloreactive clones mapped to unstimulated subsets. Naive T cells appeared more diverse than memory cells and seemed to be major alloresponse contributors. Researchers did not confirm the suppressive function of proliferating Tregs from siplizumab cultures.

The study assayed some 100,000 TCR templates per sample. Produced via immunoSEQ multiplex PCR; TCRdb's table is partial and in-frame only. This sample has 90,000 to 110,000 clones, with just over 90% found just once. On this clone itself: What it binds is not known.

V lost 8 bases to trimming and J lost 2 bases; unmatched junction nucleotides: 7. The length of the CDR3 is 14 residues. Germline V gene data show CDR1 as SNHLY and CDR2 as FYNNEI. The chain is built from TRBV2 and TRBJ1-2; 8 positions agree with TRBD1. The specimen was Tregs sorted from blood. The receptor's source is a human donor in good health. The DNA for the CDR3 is TGTGCCAGCGGACAGACAGGGGTGAACTATGGCTACACCTTC. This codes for CASGQTGVNYGYTF. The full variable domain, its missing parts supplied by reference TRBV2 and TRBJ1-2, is EPEVTQTPSHQVTQMGQEVILRCVPISNHLYFYWYRQILGQKVEFLVSFYNNEISEKSEIFDDQFSVERPDGSNFTLKIRSTKLEDSAMYFCASGQTGVNYGYTFGSGTRLTVV.